What follows are 32 T cell receptor beta chains derived from one specimen sequenced in a study of CXCR3-negative and CXCR3-positive naive CD8 T cells. Libraries of TRB cDNA were made by 5' RACE and carried UMIs. Reanalyzing the 5' RACE reads, TCRdb keeps one entry per CDR3 protein, without DNA. The ten most abundant clones cover under 0.35% of a sample with approximately 140,000 distinct CDR3 sequences. Antigens for these TCRs are unknown. General observations from the study: TRB CDR3s were more hydrophobic in CXCR3-positive than in CXCR3-negative naive cells.

The source material was naive CXCR3+ CD8+ T cells from blood. As for subset: CD45RO-CCR7+CD27+CD95- naive CD8+ T cells expressing CXCR3 (TNR3+). The receptors derive from a human donor in good health. Some clones in this sample may be carry-over from other donors' samples.

V gene TRBV7-2 combines with J gene TRBJ2-3; TCRdb gives TRBD2 as the D gene, but with no DNA this cannot be confirmed. The CDR3 is 18 amino acids. Germline CDR1 reads SGHTA; CDR2 reads FQGNSA. CDR3 protein: CANAGIGGGAGVADTQYF.

CDR3: CASSLGTEEKLFF. This sequence joins TRBV5-1 and TRBJ1-4; the TCRdb D gene call, TRBD1, has no DNA to confirm it. The CDR3 runs to 13 residues. Germline CDR1 SGHRS, CDR2 YFSETQ. The variable domain in full, with the rest retrieved from reference TRBV5-1 and TRBJ1-4, is KAGVTQTPRYLIKTRGQQVTLSCSPISGHRSVSWYQQTPGQGLQFLFEYFSETQRNKGNFPGRFSGRQFSNSRSEMNVSTLELGDSALYLCASSLGTEEKLFFGSGTQLSVL.

The V gene is TRBV3-1, the J gene TRBJ1-2. Germline CDR1 LGHDT, CDR2 YNNKEL (reference sequence). CDR3 length equals 13 residues. The chain's CDR3 is CASSEGPNYGYTF.

This chain joins TRBV7-9 and TRBJ2-1; TCRdb's D call of TRBD1 is untestable without DNA. From germline, CDR1 is SEHNR and CDR2 FQNEAQ (reference sequence). This CDR3 has 12 amino acids. CDR3 region: CASNPQGFEQFF. The whole variable domain, remainder taken from reference TRBV7-9 and TRBJ2-1, is DTGVSQNPRHKITKRGQNVTFRCDPISEHNRLYWYRQTLGQGPEFLTYFQNEAQLEKSRLLSDRFSAERPKGSFSTLEIQRTEQGDSAMYLCASNPQGFEQFFGPGTRLTVL.

The chain is built from TRBV12-3 or TRBV12-4 and TRBJ2-1. This CDR3 has 12 residues. CDR3 loop: CASSLPLGEQFF.

The rearrangement joins TRBV29-1 to TRBJ2-1; TCRdb lists TRBD2, though no DNA is available to test this call. Germline V gene lookup returns CDR1 SQVTM and CDR2 ANQGSEA. The CDR3 is made up of 15 amino acids. This chain's CDR3 is CSVPRPSGRAVGQFF.

The CDR3 spells CASSPWNLRDEQYF. This chain uses TRBV28 with TRBJ2-7; the TCRdb D gene call, TRBD1, has no DNA to confirm it. The CDR3 is 14 residues long. The germline V gene encodes CDR1 MDHEN and CDR2 SYDVKM.

This chain links TRBV25-1 with TRBJ2-1. Germline V CDR1 and CDR2: MGHDK, SYGVNS. The CDR3 is 13 amino acids. CDR3 in amino acids: CASTTSSYNEQFF.

V is TRBV12-3 or TRBV12-4 and J is TRBJ2-1; TCRdb picks TRBD2, but there is no DNA to check that call. The CDR3 consists of 14 residues. The chain's CDR3 is CASSLHLADNEQFF.

V is TRBV29-1 and J is TRBJ2-1. The CDR3 sequence is 13 residues long. CDR1 and CDR2 (germline): SQVTM, ANQGSEA. The CDR3 is CSVEDPLYNEQFF.

V and J are TRBV15 and TRBJ1-3. Germline V gene sequence: CDR1 LNHNV, CDR2 YYDKDF (reference sequence). This CDR3 has 16 residues. CDR3 protein: CATSRDLDLTGNTIYF.

The rearrangement links TRBV9 to TRBJ2-2; TCRdb outputs TRBD1, but without DNA this stays unchecked. CDR3 size: 15 residues. Germline V gives CDR1 SGDLS, CDR2 YYNGEE. CDR3 amino acids: CASSRDRQDGGELFF.

V usage is TRBV29-1 and J usage is TRBJ1-3. Per germline, CDR1 SQVTM and CDR2 ANQGSEA. The CDR3 sequence is 13 residues long. CDR3: CSVEEGHGNTIYF.

This sequence joins TRBV11-1 and TRBJ1-1; TCRdb selects TRBD1, and the lack of DNA leaves this call unchecked. The CDR3 spans 15 residues. The germline V gene has CDR1 SGHAT and CDR2 FQDESV (reference sequence). CDR3 sequence reads: CASSLEPVTERGAFF.

The chain combines TRBV23-1 with TRBJ2-2; TCRdb's assignment of TRBD1 cannot be checked, as there is no DNA. TRBV23-1 qualifies as an ORF whose function is uncertain. This CDR3 comprises 16 residues. Here the CDR3 reads CASSPLGGLGTGELFF.

The chain has TRBV4-1 and TRBJ2-1; TCRdb names TRBD1, which stays unverified in the absence of DNA. CDR1 and CDR2 from the germline V gene are MGHRA and YSYEKL. The length of the CDR3 is 13 residues. This chain's CDR3 is CASSRGLGVEQFF.

The chain links TRBV11-2 to TRBJ1-1; TCRdb picks TRBD1, but there is no DNA to check that call. The CDR3 extends over 14 amino acids. Per germline, CDR1 SGHAT and CDR2 FQNNGV. The CDR3 sequence is CASSSLDRGTEAFF.

The J gene is TRBJ2-3, the V gene TRBV24-1. The germline V gene has CDR1 KGHDR and CDR2 SFDVKD. This CDR3 is 13 amino acids long. The CDR3 here is CATSDSGADTQYF.

The gene calls are TRBV7-9 and TRBJ2-1; without DNA, the TCRdb call of TRBD2 cannot be checked. The germline V gene encodes CDR1 SEHNR and CDR2 FQNEAQ (reference sequence). The CDR3 is 15 residues long. This CDR3 reads CASSQSTSGGNEQFF.

The rearrangement uses TRBV29-1 and TRBJ2-5. Germline assignment: CDR1 SQVTM and CDR2 ANQGSEA. The CDR3 spans 14 residues. The CDR3 loop is CSVDEAARQETQYF.

The rearrangement uses TRBV29-1 and TRBJ1-1. CDR1 SQVTM and CDR2 ANQGSEA come from the germline V gene. The CDR3 loop spans 11 amino acids. This chain's CDR3 is CSVVSLTEAFF.

The CDR3 region is CASSRRTDETYEQYF. The J gene is TRBJ2-7, the V gene TRBV7-9; TCRdb returns TRBD1, unconfirmable since there is no DNA. Per the germline V gene, CDR1 is SEHNR and CDR2 is FQNEAQ (reference sequence). The length of the CDR3 is 15 residues. Filled out from reference TRBV7-9 and TRBJ2-7, the complete variable domain reads DTGVSQNPRHKITKRGQNVTFRCDPISEHNRLYWYRQTLGQGPEFLTYFQNEAQLEKSRLLSDRFSAERPKGSFSTLEIQRTEQGDSAMYLCASSRRTDETYEQYFGPGTRLTVT.

The chain links TRBV2 to TRBJ2-3; TCRdb outputs TRBD1, but without DNA this stays unchecked. This CDR3 region has 16 residues. Germline V gene sequence: CDR1 SNHLY, CDR2 FYNNEI. CDR3 sequence reads: CASSEFVGDRGLPQYF.

The chain uses TRBV29-1 and TRBJ1-1. The CDR3 is made up of 12 amino acids. Germline V gives CDR1 SQVTM, CDR2 ANQGSEA. The CDR3 region is CSVEGLALEAFF.

This sequence joins TRBV2 and TRBJ1-1; TCRdb proposes TRBD1, but this gene call is untestable without DNA. The CDR3 totals 13 residues. Germline assignment: CDR1 SNHLY and CDR2 FYNNEI. Here the CDR3 reads CASSGGQADEAFF.

The chain recombines TRBV7-2 with TRBJ2-1; TCRdb returns TRBD2, unconfirmable since there is no DNA. The CDR3 contains 16 residues. Germline V gene data show CDR1 as SGHTA and CDR2 as FQGNSA. CDR3: CASSSSLGGAVHEQFF. Looking up the rest from reference TRBV7-2 and TRBJ2-1 gives the full variable domain: GAGVSQSPSNKVTEKGKDVELRCDPISGHTALYWYRQSLGQGLEFLIYFQGNSAPDKSGLPSDRFSAERTGGSVSTLTIQRTQQEDSAVYLCASSSSLGGAVHEQFFGPGTRLTVL.

V usage is TRBV15 and J usage is TRBJ2-1; with no DNA, the TCRdb D assignment of TRBD2 cannot be verified. Germline CDR1 and CDR2: LNHNV and YYDKDF (reference sequence). The CDR3 is 15 residues long. CDR3 amino acids: CATSRSLAGDNEQFF.

The V gene is TRBV11-3, the J gene TRBJ2-1. This CDR3 is built from 15 residues. Germline V gene sequence: CDR1 SGHNT, CDR2 YENEEA. The CDR3 sequence is CASSPTSDSYNEQFF.

V and J are TRBV27 and TRBJ2-7; TCRdb's D call of TRBD1 is untestable without DNA. Germline V gene sequence: CDR1 MNHEY, CDR2 SMNVEV (reference sequence). CDR3 size: 13 residues. CDR3 sequence reads: CASRRQGFYEQYF.

The chain employs TRBV2 and TRBJ2-7. The CDR3 is made up of 12 amino acids. Germline CDR1 and CDR2: SNHLY and FYNNEI. This CDR3 reads CASSGGGYEQYF.

J is TRBJ1-2 and V is TRBV14. The CDR3 is 14 amino acids. From germline, CDR1 is SGHDN and CDR2 FVKESK. The CDR3 loop reads CASSHFGGPYGYTF.

The rearrangement joins TRBV30 to TRBJ2-7. CDR1 and CDR2 (germline): GTSNPN, SVGIG (reference sequence). The length of the CDR3 is 12 residues. Here the CDR3 reads CAGTDSSYEQYF.